Presented here are 22 T cell receptor beta chains from one specimen sequenced in a study of T-cell reconstitution after alpha-beta-depleted transplantation in children. Preparing the TCRbeta library involved the use of unique molecular identifiers. TCRdb re-called the PCR reads through MiXCR, storing one row per CDR3 protein. The table includes 120,000 to 150,000 distinct CDR3 sequences, around 8.8% detected once. Sequencing used PBMCs, mostly from graft donor cells, obtained 180 days after TCRalphabeta/CD19-depleted stem cell transplant. The receptors derive from a female patient aged 2 to 10 who had a stem cell transplant for congenital amegakaryocytic thrombocytopenia, so the T cells may come from the graft donor.

The sample holds many counts of this clonotype. The genes are TRBV12-3 or TRBV12-4 and TRBJ2-3, with TRBD1 matching over 10 bases. The CDR3 is 14 amino acids. V was pared by 6 bases and J by 6 bases, with 6 bases of the junction left unmatched. CDR3 region: CASRRQGASDTQYF. The CDR3 region has the DNA TGTGCCAGCAGAAGACAGGGGGCGTCGGATACGCAGTATTTT.

At least ten counts were recorded for this clonotype. This sequence joins TRBV18 and TRBJ1-6; D call uncertain. Deletions cut 2 bases from V and 5 bases from J, with 13 bases between. CDR3 length equals 16 residues. The V gene's germline CDR1 is KGHSH and CDR2 LQKENI. CDR3 DNA: TGTGCCAGCTCACCATCCCCGGCCTCGGATAATTCACCCCTCCACTTT. This codes for CASSPSPASDNSPLHF.

This clonotype was seen a handful of times. The rearrangement joins TRBV15 to TRBJ1-2; 8 positions match TRBD1. Germline V gene sequence: CDR1 LNHNV, CDR2 YYDKDF (reference sequence). CDR3 length: 15 residues. Trimming took 1 base from V and 4 from J; bases not matched to a gene: 5. The CDR3, as DNA: TGTGCCACCAGCAGAGTTGCAGGGGGCGCCTATGGCTACACCTTC. The encoded protein is CATSRVAGGAYGYTF.

This chain uses TRBV20-1 with TRBJ2-1; D possibly matches TRBD1 or TRBD2 (5 bases each). The CDR3 runs to 15 residues. With 6 bases removed from V and 6 bases from J, the gap between germline ends came to 21 bases. CDR1 is DFQATT, CDR2 SNEGSKA, per germline (reference sequence). Here the CDR3 DNA reads TGCAGTGCGGATCGAGGGGTATCGGTGGGCAATGAGCAGTTCTTC. Translating gives CSADRGVSVGNEQFF.

The rearrangement joins TRBV12-3 or TRBV12-4 to TRBJ2-3; 8 bases match TRBD2. There are 15 residues in the CDR3. V was clipped by 3 bases and J by 2 bases; unmatched bases: 4. The CDR3 DNA follows: TGTGCCAGCAGTTTGCGCGGGGGGAACACAGATACGCAGTATTTT. Its protein product is CASSLRGGNTDTQYF.

At least ten counts were recorded for this clonotype. The CDR3, as DNA: TGTGCCAGCATGGGGAAGTGCCGACGCCAGCCCCAGCATTTT. This gives the protein CASMGKCRRQPQHF. This chain links TRBV21-1 with TRBJ1-5. TRBV21-1 is noted as a pseudogene. The CDR3 sequence is 14 residues long.

In this sample, this clonotype turned up a few times. The chain carries TRBV28 and TRBJ1-2; D is unresolved. The ends were cut back, 2 bases at V and 8 bases at J, with 18 bases in the middle. CDR3 length: 15 amino acids. Germline loops: CDR1 MDHEN, CDR2 SYDVKM. As DNA, the CDR3 is TGTGCCAGCAGTTTAGGAAACAGCTACACGACCGGCTACACCTTC. Amino acid sequence: CASSLGNSYTTGYTF.

This clonotype was seen at least ten times. The rearrangement links TRBV5-5 to TRBJ2-1, with D unclear. Deletions cut 2 bases from V and 3 bases from J, with 9 bases between. From germline, CDR1 is SGHKS and CDR2 YYEKEE (reference sequence). This CDR3 has 14 residues. The CDR3 protein is CASSLAPLYNEQFF. Written as DNA, the CDR3 is TGTGCCAGCAGCTTAGCACCCCTCTACAATGAGCAGTTCTTC.

This clonotype was counted many times. This chain connects TRBV12-3 or TRBV12-4 to TRBJ2-7; 9 bases are shared with TRBD1. V lost 3 bases, J lost 2 bases, and 5 bases stayed unmatched. The CDR3 is 15 residues long. CDR3 sequence: CASSLGTGYTYEQYF. CDR3 DNA: TGTGCCAGCAGTTTGGGGACAGGGTACACCTACGAGCAGTACTTC.

The table lists this clonotype with a few counts. The CDR3 protein is CASSQEGWGLTGELFF. In DNA form, the CDR3 reads TGCGCCAGCAGCCAAGAGGGGTGGGGGCTTACCGGGGAGCTGTTTTTT. The chain couples TRBV4-1 to TRBJ2-2, with D possibly being TRBD1 (6 bases). V gave up 0 bases and J gave up 5 bases, with 13 bases separating them. Germline assignment: CDR1 MGHRA and CDR2 YSYEKL. CDR3 length: 16 residues.

The V call is TRBV29-1, the J call TRBJ2-1; TRBD2 matches 10 bases. CDR3 size: 15 residues. Germline CDR1 and CDR2: SQVTM and ANQGSEA. V trimming: 1 base; J trimming: 7 bases; junction bases outside the gene matches: 7. The CDR3, as DNA: TGCAGCGTTGAAGCAGCTAGCGGGAGTAGGAATGAGCAGTTCTTC. It yields the protein CSVEAASGSRNEQFF.

This clonotype occurred many times. The chain employs TRBV20-1 and TRBJ1-2, with D unclear. The CDR3 is 13 residues long. Germline CDR1 DFQATT, CDR2 SNEGSKA (reference sequence). V lost 1 base and J lost 3, with 9 bases in between. The CDR3 DNA follows: TGCAGTGCTAGAGGGTCAGGATACTATGGCTACACCTTC. Protein: CSARGSGYYGYTF.

Ten or more counts support this clonotype. J is TRBJ1-6 and V is TRBV10-3; D call uncertain. Germline V gene data show CDR1 as ENHRY and CDR2 as SYGVKD. Trimming removed 3 bases from V and 6 bases from J, with 6 bases in between. The CDR3 is 13 amino acids. The CDR3 spells CAISDRVNSPLHF. The CDR3 coding sequence is TGTGCCATCAGTGATAGGGTTAATTCACCCCTCCACTTT.

There are a few counts of this clonotype. This rearrangement joins TRBV6-1 to TRBJ2-7; 7 bases are a match to TRBD1. Germline V gene data show CDR1 as MNHNS and CDR2 as SASEGT. J was trimmed by 4 bases and V by 6 bases; bases with no gene match: 6. The CDR3 contains 13 residues. CDR3 sequence: CASRTLQGYEQYF. The CDR3 DNA is TGTGCCAGCAGAACTCTACAGGGGTACGAGCAGTACTTC.

This clonotype appeared a few times. The gene calls are TRBV5-1 and TRBJ2-2; 7 bases map to TRBD1. Unmatched junction bases numbered 12, after V lost 3 bases and J lost 7 bases. The CDR3 totals 16 residues. Germline values: CDR1 SGHRS, CDR2 YFSETQ. DNA for the CDR3: TGCGCCAGCAGCTCGGGACAGCCGCAGGGTGACGGGGAGCTGTTTTTT. It specifies CASSSGQPQGDGELFF.

This clonotype was detected a few times. The CDR3 DNA reads TGTGCCAGCACCGAGGGGTGGGCATTTAATGAGCAGTTCTTC. Protein product: CASTEGWAFNEQFF. The chain uses TRBV28 and TRBJ2-1; D may match TRBD1 or TRBD2 (5 bases each). Trimming left V 7 bases short and J 7 bases short, with 17 bases between. This CDR3 contains 14 residues. CDR1 is MDHEN and CDR2 is SYDVKM in the germline V gene.

This clonotype has at least ten counts. The rearrangement links TRBV6-1 to TRBJ2-2; 7 bases are shared with TRBD1. The J segment lost 1 base and the V segment lost 6 bases, leaving 2 bases of the junction unmatched. Germline lookup yields CDR1 MNHNS and CDR2 SASEGT. CDR3 length: 14 amino acids. The CDR3 coding sequence is TGTGCCAGCAGGACAGGGCTGAACACCGGGGAGCTGTTTTTT. It yields the protein CASRTGLNTGELFF.

A few counts support this clonotype. This sequence joins TRBV4-1 and TRBJ2-1; D may be TRBD2 (5 bases). The CDR3 contains 15 residues. V was trimmed by 0 bases and J by 3 bases, leaving 9 bases between them. Germline CDR1 MGHRA, CDR2 YSYEKL. The CDR3 spells CASSQDPTNYNEQFF. CDR3 DNA sequence: TGCGCCAGCAGCCAAGATCCGACTAACTACAATGAGCAGTTCTTC.

The genes are TRBV5-4 and TRBJ2-5, with D unclear. The V gene's germline CDR1 is SGHNT and CDR2 YYREEE (reference sequence). Trimming cost V 2 bases and J 4 bases, with 9 bases left between them. The length of the CDR3 is 13 residues. CDR3 DNA: TGTGCCAGCAGCTTCGACGTCCCAGAGACCCAGTACTTC. It encodes CASSFDVPETQYF.

This clonotype was seen ten or more times. The chain employs TRBV7-2 and TRBJ2-7, with D maybe TRBD1 (5 bases). Germline assignment: CDR1 SGHTA and CDR2 FQGNSA. V was clipped by 5 bases and J by 4 bases, with 18 bases between them. This CDR3 is built from 15 residues. The CDR3 DNA reads as TGTGCCAGCAGCGCCACCCTAGGGGTTTGGTACGAGCAGTACTTC. Translating gives CASSATLGVWYEQYF. The entire variable domain, with the rest obtained from reference TRBV7-2 and TRBJ2-7, is as follows: GAGVSQSPSNKVTEKGKDVELRCDPISGHTALYWYRQSLGQGLEFLIYFQGNSAPDKSGLPSDRFSAERTGGSVSTLTIQRTQQEDSAVYLCASSATLGVWYEQYFGPGTRLTVT.

This clonotype was counted at least ten times. This rearrangement joins TRBV5-5 to TRBJ2-5, with TRBD1 matching over 8 bases. There are 14 residues in the CDR3. V dropped 3 bases and J dropped 1; count of bases not matched to a gene: 2. Germline V CDR1 and CDR2: SGHKS, YYEKEE (reference sequence). The CDR3: CASSSRGLQETQYF. The CDR3 nucleotides are TGTGCCAGCAGCTCCAGGGGGCTCCAAGAGACCCAGTACTTC.

This clonotype was counted ten times or more. The chain links TRBV5-1 to TRBJ1-3; D unclear. The CDR3 covers 16 residues. CDR1 is SGHRS and CDR2 is YFSETQ in the germline V gene. Trimming removed 4 bases from V and 2 bases from J, with 16 bases in between. CDR3 in amino acids: CASSNQEVSTGNTIYF. The CDR3 DNA is TGCGCCAGCAGCAATCAGGAAGTTTCAACTGGAAACACCATATATTTT.